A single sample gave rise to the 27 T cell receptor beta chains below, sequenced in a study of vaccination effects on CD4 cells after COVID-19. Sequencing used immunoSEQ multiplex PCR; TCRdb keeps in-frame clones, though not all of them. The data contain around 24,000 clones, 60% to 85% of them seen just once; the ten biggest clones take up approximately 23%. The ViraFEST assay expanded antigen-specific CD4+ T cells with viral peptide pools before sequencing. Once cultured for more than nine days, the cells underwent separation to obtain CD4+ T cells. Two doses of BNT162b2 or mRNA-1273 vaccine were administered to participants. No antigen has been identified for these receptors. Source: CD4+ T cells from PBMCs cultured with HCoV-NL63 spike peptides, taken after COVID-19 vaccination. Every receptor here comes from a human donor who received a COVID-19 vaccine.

CDR3 protein: CASSWTGGTQYF. CDR3 sequence (DNA): TGTGCCAGCAGCTGGACAGGGGGGACCCAGTACTTC. The chain links TRBV27 to TRBJ2-5; 10 positions agree with TRBD1. CDR3 length: 12 residues. Germline V gives CDR1 MNHEY, CDR2 SMNVEV (reference sequence). J lost 7 bases, V lost 6 bases, and 2 bases had no gene match.

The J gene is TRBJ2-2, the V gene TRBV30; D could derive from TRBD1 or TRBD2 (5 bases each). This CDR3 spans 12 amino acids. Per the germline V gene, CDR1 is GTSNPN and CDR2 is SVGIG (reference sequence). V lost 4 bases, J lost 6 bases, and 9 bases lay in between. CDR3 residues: CAWKRGPGELFF. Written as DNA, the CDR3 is TGTGCCTGGAAGAGGGGTCCCGGGGAGCTGTTTTTT.

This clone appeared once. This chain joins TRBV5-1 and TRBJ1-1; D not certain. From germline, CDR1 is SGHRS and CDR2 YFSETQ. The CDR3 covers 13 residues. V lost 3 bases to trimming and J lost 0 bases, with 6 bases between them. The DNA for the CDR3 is TGCGCCAGCAGCTGGGATATGAACACTGAAGCTTTCTTT. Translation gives CASSWDMNTEAFF.

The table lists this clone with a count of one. CDR3 region: CASSPGNPYNEQFF. The DNA of the CDR3 is TGTGCCAGCAGCCCCGGTAACCCCTACAATGAGCAGTTCTTC. The chain has TRBV7-2 and TRBJ2-1; D is unclear. Germline-derived CDR1 and CDR2 are SGHTA and FQGNSA. The CDR3 loop spans 14 amino acids. Trimming took 5 bases from V and 2 from J, leaving 10 bases between them.

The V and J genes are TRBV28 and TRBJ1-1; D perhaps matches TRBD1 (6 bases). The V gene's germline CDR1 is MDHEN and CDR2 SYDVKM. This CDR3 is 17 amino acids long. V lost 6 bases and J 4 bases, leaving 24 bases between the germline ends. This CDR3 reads CASSLLSRQPQGTEAFF. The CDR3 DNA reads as TGTGCCAGCAGCCTCCTGAGCCGACAGCCACAGGGCACTGAAGCTTTCTTT.

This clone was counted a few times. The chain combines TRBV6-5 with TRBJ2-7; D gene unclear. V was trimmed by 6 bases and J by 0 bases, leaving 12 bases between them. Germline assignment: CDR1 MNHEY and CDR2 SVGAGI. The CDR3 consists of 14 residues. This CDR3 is CASRLDQSSYEQYF. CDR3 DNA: TGTGCCAGCAGATTGGATCAAAGCTCCTACGAGCAGTACTTC.

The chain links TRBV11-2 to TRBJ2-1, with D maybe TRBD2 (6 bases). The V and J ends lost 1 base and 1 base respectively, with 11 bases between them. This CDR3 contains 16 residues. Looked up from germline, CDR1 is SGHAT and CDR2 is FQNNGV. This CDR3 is CASSLVGSGSYNEQFF. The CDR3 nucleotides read TGTGCCAGCAGCTTAGTAGGAAGCGGGTCCTACAATGAGCAGTTCTTC.

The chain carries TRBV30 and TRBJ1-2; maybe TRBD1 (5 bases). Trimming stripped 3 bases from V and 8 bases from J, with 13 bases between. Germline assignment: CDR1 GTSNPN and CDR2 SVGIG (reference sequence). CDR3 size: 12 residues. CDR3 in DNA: TGTGCCTGGAGGGGGGACCTAGGGGGCTACACCTTC. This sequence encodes CAWRGDLGGYTF.

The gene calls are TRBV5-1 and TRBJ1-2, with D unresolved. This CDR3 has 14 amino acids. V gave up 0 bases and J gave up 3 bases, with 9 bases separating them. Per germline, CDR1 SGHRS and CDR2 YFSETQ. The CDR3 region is CASSLAGSDYGYTF. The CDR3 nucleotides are TGCGCCAGCAGCTTGGCCGGATCGGACTATGGCTACACCTTC.

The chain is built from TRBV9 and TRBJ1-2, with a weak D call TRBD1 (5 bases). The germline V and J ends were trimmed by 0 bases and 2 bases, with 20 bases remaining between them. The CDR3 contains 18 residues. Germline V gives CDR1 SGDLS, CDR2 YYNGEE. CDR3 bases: TGTGCCAGCAGCGTAGGGATCGGGAAAGGGGCCATGAACTATGGCTACACCTTC. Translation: CASSVGIGKGAMNYGYTF.

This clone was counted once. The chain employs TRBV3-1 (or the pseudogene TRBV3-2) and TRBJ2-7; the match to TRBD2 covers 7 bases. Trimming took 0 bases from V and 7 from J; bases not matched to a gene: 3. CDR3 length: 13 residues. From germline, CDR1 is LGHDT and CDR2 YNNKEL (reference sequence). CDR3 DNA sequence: TGTGCCAGCAGCCAAGATGTGGGGGGGGAGCAGTACTTC. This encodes CASSQDVGGEQYF.

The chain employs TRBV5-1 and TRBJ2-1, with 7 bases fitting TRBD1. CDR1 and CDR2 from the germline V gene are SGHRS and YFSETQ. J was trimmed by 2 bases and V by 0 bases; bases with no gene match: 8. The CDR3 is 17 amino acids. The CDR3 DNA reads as TGCGCCAGCAGCTTGGTTGACAGGGTCATCCCCTACAATGAGCAGTTCTTC. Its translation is CASSLVDRVIPYNEQFF.

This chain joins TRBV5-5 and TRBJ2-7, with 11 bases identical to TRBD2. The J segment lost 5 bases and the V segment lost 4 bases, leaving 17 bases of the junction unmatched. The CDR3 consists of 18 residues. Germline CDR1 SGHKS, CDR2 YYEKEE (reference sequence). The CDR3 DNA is TGTGCCAGCAGCCAAGTGGGTTTTAGCGGGAGGGCCGCGGACGAGCAGTACTTC. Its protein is CASSQVGFSGRAADEQYF.

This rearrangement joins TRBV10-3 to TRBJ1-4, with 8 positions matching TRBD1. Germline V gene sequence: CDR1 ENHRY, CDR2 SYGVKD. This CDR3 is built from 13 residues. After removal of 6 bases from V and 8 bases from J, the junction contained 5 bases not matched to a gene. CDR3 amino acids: CAIRQGEMEKLFF. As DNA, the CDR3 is TGTGCCATCAGACAGGGGGAGATGGAAAAACTGTTTTTT.

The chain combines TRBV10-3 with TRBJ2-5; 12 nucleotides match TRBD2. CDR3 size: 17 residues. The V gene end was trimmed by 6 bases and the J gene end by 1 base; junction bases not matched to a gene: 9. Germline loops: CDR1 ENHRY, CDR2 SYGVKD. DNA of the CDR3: TGTGCCATCAGCTACACACTAGCGGGAGGAAGCCAAGAGACCCAGTACTTC. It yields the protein CAISYTLAGGSQETQYF.

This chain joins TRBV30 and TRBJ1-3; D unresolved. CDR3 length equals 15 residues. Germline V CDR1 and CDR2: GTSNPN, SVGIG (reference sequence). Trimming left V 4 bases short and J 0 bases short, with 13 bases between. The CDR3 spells CAWMAAPISGNTIYF. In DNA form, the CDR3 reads TGTGCCTGGATGGCCGCACCTATCTCTGGAAACACCATATATTTT.

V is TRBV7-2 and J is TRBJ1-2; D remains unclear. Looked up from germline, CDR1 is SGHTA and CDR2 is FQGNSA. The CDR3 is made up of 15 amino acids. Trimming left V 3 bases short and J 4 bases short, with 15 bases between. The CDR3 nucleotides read TGTGCCAGCAGCTTGCTGCCCCGGGTGAGCTATGGCTACACCTTC. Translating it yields CASSLLPRVSYGYTF.

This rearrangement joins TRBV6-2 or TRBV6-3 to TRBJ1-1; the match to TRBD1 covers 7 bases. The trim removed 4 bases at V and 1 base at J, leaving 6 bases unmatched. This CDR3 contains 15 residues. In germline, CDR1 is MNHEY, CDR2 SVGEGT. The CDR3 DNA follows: TGTGCCAGCAGTTCGCACAGGGGCAAGAACACTGAAGCTTTCTTT. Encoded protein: CASSSHRGKNTEAFF.

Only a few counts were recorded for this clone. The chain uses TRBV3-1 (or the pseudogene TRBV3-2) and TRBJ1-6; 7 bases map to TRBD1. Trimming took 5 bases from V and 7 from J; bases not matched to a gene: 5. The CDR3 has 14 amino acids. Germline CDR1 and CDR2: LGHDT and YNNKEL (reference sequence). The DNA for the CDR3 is TGTGCCAGCAGCTGGGGGACAGACAATTCACCCCTCCACTTT. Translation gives CASSWGTDNSPLHF.

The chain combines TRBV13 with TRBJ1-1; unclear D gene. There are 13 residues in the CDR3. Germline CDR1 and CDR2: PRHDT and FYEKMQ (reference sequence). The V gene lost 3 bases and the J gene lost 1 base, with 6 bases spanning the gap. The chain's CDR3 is CASSFSPNTEAFF. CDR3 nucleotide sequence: TGTGCCAGCAGCTTTAGTCCGAACACTGAAGCTTTCTTT.

DNA for the CDR3: TGTGCCAGCAGCTTAAGGGGGCACCAAGAGACCCAGTACTTC. Protein: CASSLRGHQETQYF. V usage is TRBV5-6 and J usage is TRBJ2-5; 7 bases are shared with TRBD1. This CDR3 has 14 amino acids. V was pared by 2 bases and J by 0 bases, with 1 base of the junction left unmatched. Germline CDR1 SGHDT, CDR2 YYEEEE. The complete variable domain, with remaining parts taken from reference TRBV5-6 and TRBJ2-5, reads DAGVTQSPTHLIKTRGQQVTLRCSPKSGHDTVSWYQQALGQGPQFIFQYYEEEERQRGNFPDRFSGHQFPNYSSELNVNALLLGDSALYLCASSLRGHQETQYFGPGTRLLVL.

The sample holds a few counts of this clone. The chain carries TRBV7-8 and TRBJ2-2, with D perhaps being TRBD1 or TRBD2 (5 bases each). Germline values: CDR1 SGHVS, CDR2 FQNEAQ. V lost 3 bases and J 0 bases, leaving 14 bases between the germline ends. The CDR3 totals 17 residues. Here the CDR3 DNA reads TGTGCCAGCAGCTTCTATCTCGGGGCCTCGAACACCGGGGAGCTGTTTTTT. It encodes CASSFYLGASNTGELFF.

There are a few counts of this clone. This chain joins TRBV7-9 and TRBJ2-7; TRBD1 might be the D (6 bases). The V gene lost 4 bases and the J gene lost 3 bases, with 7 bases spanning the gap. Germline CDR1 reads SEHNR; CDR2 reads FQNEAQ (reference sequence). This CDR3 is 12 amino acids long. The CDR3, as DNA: TGTGCCAGCAGCTCACAGGGCTACGAGCAGTACTTC. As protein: CASSSQGYEQYF.

CDR3 sequence reads: CASSPGGSGQPQHF. DNA of the CDR3: TGTGCCAGCAGTCCCGGGGGGTCGGGGCAGCCCCAGCATTTT. The chain carries TRBV28 and TRBJ1-5; D might be TRBD1 (5 bases). Between the trimmed V and J ends, which lost 5 bases and 7 bases, there was a span of 15 bases. The CDR3 extends over 14 amino acids. CDR1 MDHEN and CDR2 SYDVKM come from the germline V gene.

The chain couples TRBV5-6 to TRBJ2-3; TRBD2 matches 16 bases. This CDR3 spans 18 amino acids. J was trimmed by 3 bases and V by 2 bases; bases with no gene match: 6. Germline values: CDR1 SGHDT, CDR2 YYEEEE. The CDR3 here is CASSFGTSGGAVTDTQYF. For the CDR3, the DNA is TGTGCCAGCAGCTTCGGGACTAGCGGGGGGGCGGTTACAGATACGCAGTATTTT.

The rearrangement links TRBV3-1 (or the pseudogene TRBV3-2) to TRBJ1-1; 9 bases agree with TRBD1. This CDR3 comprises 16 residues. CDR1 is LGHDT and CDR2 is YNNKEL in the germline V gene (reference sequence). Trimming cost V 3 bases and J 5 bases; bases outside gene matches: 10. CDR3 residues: CASSQGLTGGGTEAFF. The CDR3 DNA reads TGTGCCAGCAGCCAGGGCTTGACAGGGGGGGGGACTGAAGCTTTCTTT.

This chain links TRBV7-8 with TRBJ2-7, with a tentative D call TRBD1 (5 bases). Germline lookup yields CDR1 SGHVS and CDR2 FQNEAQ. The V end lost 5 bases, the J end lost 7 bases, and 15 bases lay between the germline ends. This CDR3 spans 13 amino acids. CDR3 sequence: CASSVLFRAEQYF. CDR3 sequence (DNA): TGTGCCAGCAGCGTTCTCTTCAGGGCGGAGCAGTACTTC. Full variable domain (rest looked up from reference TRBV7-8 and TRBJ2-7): GAGVSQSPRYKVAKRGQDVALRCDPISGHVSLFWYQQALGQGPEFLTYFQNEAQLDKSGLPSDRFFAERPEGSVSTLKIQRTQQEDSAVYLCASSVLFRAEQYFGPGTRLTVT.